This entry lists 3 T cell receptor beta chains sequenced from one sample in a study of blood T cell repertoires in COVID-19. This table comes from immunoSEQ multiplex PCR, and its TCRdb copy is limited to in-frame clones, with some not included. The data show over 200,000 clones, around nine tenths seen once. Sequencing was carried out using peripheral blood. The receptors were gathered from a woman aged 55-75 years with acute or convalescent COVID-19.

J is TRBJ1-1 and V is TRBV27; D perhaps matches TRBD1 (6 bases). The length of the CDR3 is 16 residues. CDR1 and CDR2 from the germline V gene are MNHEY and SMNVEV (reference sequence). Trimming stripped 6 bases from V and 4 bases from J, with 21 bases between. The chain's CDR3 is CASSLNRALSGTEAFF. DNA for the CDR3: TGTGCCAGCAGCTTAAACAGGGCTTTGAGTGGCACTGAAGCTTTCTTT.

The chain combines TRBV6-5 with TRBJ2-7, with D maybe TRBD1 (6 bases). There are 13 residues in the CDR3. V was cut by 7 bases and J by 5 bases, with 15 bases left in between. Germline CDR1 MNHEY, CDR2 SVGAGI. CDR3 nucleotide sequence: TGTGCCAGCAAACAGGGACGGGACAACGAGCAGTACTTC. Translated, it gives CASKQGRDNEQYF.

The CDR3 DNA is TGTGCCAGCAGCTTAGCGACTGCCCGAACGCGAAACAATGAGCAGTTCTTC. It is translated as CASSLATARTRNNEQFF. The chain employs TRBV7-2 and TRBJ2-1; D is unclear. The CDR3 runs to 17 residues. Per germline, CDR1 SGHTA and CDR2 FQGNSA. Trimming cost V 0 bases and J 5 bases, with 17 bases left between them.